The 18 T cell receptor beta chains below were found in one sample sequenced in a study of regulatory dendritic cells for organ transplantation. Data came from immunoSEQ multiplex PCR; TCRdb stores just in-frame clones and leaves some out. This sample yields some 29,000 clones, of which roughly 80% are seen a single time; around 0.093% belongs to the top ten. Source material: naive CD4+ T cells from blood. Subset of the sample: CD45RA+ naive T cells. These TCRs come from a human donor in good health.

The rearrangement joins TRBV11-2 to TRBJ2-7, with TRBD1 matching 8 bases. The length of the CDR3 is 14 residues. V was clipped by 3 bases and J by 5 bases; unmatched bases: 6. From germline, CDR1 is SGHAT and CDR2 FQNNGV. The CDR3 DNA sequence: TGTGCCAGCAGCTTCGGACAGGGTATCGACGAGCAGTACTTC. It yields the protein CASSFGQGIDEQYF.

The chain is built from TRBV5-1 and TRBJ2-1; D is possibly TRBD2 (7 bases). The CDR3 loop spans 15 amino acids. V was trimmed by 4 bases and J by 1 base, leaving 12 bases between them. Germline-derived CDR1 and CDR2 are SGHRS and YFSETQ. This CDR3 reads CASSGGAGSYNEQFF. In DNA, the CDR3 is TGCGCCAGCAGCGGGGGGGCCGGTTCCTACAATGAGCAGTTCTTC.

The CDR3 DNA follows: TGCAGCGTTCTAGCGGGGGGTTATGGAGACACGCAGTATTTT. Protein product: CSVLAGGYGDTQYF. The V and J genes are TRBV29-1 and TRBJ2-3, with TRBD2 matching 11 bases. Germline V gene sequence: CDR1 SQVTM, CDR2 ANQGSEA. After removal of 5 bases from V and 9 bases from J, the junction contained 10 bases not matched to a gene. The CDR3 is made up of 14 amino acids.

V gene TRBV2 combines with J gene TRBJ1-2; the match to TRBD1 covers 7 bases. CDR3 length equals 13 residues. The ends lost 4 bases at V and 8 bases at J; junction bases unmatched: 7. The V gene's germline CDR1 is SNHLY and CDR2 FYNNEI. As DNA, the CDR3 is TGTGCCAGCAGTGTGAGACAGGGAGAAGGCTACACCTTC. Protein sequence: CASSVRQGEGYTF.

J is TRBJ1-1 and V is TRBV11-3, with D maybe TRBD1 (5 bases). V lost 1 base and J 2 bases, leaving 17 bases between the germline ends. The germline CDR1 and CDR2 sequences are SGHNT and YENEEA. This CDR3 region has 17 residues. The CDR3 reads CASSLVNLGGGNTEAFF. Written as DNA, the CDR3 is TGTGCCAGCAGCTTAGTTAACCTTGGGGGGGGTAACACTGAAGCTTTCTTT.

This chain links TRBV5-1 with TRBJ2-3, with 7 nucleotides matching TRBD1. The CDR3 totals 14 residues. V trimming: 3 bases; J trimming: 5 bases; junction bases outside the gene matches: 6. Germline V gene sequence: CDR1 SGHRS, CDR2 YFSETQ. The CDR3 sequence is CASSSGTVGDTQYF. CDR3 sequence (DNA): TGCGCCAGCAGCTCCGGGACAGTTGGAGATACGCAGTATTTT.

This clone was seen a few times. The DNA of the CDR3 is TGTGCCATCAGTACCGGACAGGGTGCGGATCAGCCCCAGCATTTT. Amino acids: CAISTGQGADQPQHF. This chain connects TRBV10-3 to TRBJ1-5; 8 bases agree with TRBD1. Germline trimming cut 5 bases from V and 5 bases from J; bases unmatched to any gene: 8. CDR1 is ENHRY and CDR2 is SYGVKD in the germline V gene. The CDR3 runs to 15 residues.

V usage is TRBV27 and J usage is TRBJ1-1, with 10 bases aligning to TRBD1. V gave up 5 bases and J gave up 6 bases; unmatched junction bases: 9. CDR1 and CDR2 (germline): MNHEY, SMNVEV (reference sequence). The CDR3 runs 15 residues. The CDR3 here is CASSTPGQGYSEAFF. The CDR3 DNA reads TGTGCCAGCAGTACCCCGGGACAGGGGTATTCTGAAGCTTTCTTT.

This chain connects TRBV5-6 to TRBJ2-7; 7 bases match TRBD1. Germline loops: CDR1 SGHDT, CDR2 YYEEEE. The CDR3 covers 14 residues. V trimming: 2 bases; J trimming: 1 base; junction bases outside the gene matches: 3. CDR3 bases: TGTGCCAGCAGCTTTCTGGGACAGTCCTACGAGCAGTACTTC. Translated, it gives CASSFLGQSYEQYF.

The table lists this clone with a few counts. The chain's CDR3 is CASSIRDTQNSPLHF. The CDR3 DNA is TGTGCCAGCAGCATCCGGGACACGCAAAATTCACCCCTCCACTTT. The V call is TRBV9, the J call TRBJ1-6; tentatively, D is TRBD1 (6 bases). With 4 bases removed from V and 7 bases from J, the gap between germline ends came to 15 bases. This CDR3 is built from 15 residues. In germline, CDR1 is SGDLS, CDR2 YYNGEE.

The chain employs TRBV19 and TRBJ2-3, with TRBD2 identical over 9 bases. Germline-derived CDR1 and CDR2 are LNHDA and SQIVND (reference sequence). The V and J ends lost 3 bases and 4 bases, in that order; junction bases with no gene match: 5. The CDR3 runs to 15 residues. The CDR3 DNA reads TGTGCCAGTAGTATCTTGGCGGGGGGGGCAGATACGCAGTATTTT. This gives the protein CASSILAGGADTQYF.

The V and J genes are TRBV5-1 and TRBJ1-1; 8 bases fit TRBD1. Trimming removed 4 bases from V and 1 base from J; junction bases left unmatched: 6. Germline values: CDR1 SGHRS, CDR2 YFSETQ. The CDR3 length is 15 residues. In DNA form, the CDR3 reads TGCGCCAGCAGCCCTGTCACAGGGGGGAACACTGAAGCTTTCTTT. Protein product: CASSPVTGGNTEAFF.

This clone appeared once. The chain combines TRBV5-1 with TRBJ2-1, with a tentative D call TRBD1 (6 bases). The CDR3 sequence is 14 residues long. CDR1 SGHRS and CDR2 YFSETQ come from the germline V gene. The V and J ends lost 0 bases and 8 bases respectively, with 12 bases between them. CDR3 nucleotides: TGCGCCAGCAGCTTGGAAGGACAGATGGATGAGCAGTTCTTC. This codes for CASSLEGQMDEQFF. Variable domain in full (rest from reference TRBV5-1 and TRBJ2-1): KAGVTQTPRYLIKTRGQQVTLSCSPISGHRSVSWYQQTPGQGLQFLFEYFSETQRNKGNFPGRFSGRQFSNSRSEMNVSTLELGDSALYLCASSLEGQMDEQFFGPGTRLTVL.

The chain's CDR3 is CASSVAPRSQETQYF. For the CDR3, the DNA is TGTGCCAGCAGCGTAGCACCCCGGTCCCAAGAGACCCAGTACTTC. The chain employs TRBV9 and TRBJ2-5; no clear D gene. CDR1 and CDR2 from the germline V gene are SGDLS and YYNGEE. This CDR3 comprises 15 residues. Trimming removed 0 bases from V and 1 base from J, with 10 bases in between.

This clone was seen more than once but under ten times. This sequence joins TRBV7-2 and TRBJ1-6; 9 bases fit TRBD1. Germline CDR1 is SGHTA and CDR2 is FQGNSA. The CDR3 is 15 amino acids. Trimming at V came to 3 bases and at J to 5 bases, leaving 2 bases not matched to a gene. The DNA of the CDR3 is TGTGCCAGCAGCTTTAGGGACAGGGATAATTCACCCCTCCACTTT. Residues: CASSFRDRDNSPLHF.

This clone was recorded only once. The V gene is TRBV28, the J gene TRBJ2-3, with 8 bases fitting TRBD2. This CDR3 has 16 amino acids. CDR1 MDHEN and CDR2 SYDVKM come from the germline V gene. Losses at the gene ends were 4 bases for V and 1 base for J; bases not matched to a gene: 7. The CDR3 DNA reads TGTGCCAGCAGTTCCCCTTCGCGGGGGGGCACAGATACGCAGTATTTT. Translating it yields CASSSPSRGGTDTQYF.

DNA for the CDR3: TGTGCCAGCAGCCTGGACAGGGGGGGATCGGCCCTCCACTTT. Protein sequence: CASSLDRGGSALHF. This chain joins TRBV7-2 and TRBJ1-6, with 10 nucleotides matching TRBD1. The CDR3 is made up of 14 amino acids. After removal of 5 bases from V and 14 bases from J, the junction contained 9 bases not matched to a gene. Germline lookup yields CDR1 SGHTA and CDR2 FQGNSA. Filled out from reference TRBV7-2 and TRBJ1-6, the complete variable domain reads GAGVSQSPSNKVTEKGKDVELRCDPISGHTALYWYRQSLGQGLEFLIYFQGNSAPDKSGLPSDRFSAERTGGSVSTLTIQRTQQEDSAVYLCASSLDRGGSALHFGNGTRLTVT.

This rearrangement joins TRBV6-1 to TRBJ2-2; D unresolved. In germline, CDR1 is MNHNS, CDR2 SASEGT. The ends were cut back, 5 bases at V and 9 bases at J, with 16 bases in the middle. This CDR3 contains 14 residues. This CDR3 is CASSPAAPSRELFF. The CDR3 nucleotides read TGTGCCAGCAGTCCGGCGGCCCCGTCCAGGGAGCTGTTTTTT.